The clone carrying this T cell receptor beta chain has a count of ten or more. Germline loops: CDR1 KGHDR, CDR2 SFDVKD. The junction had 15 bases not matched to a gene; V was cut back by 10 bases and J by 5 bases. The CDR3 is 16 amino acids. This entry belongs to a study of CD8 T cells in ankylosing spondylitis. Quantitative 5'-RACE was performed with molecular barcodes, and it yielded the TCR beta libraries. Each CDR3 protein is one row after TCRdb ran MiXCR on the 5' RACE reads. Altogether around 250,000 distinct CDR3 sequences are present, around 11% being singletons, with the ten largest covering less than 7.5%.

The clonotype comes from a male donor with ankylosing spondylitis or in good health (not recorded which). The sequenced sample consisted of blood, either unsorted or a sorted T cell fraction (not recorded which). The rearrangement uses TRBV24-1 and TRBJ2-1, with 8 bases aligning to TRBD1. The CDR3 DNA reads TGTGCCACTCCCAACCTCCCCGGGACAGGTCACAATGAGCAGTTCTTC. Translated: CATPNLPGTGHNEQFF.